This T cell receptor beta chain was profiled in a study of CD8 T cells in ankylosing spondylitis (dated by TCRdb to 2015 to 2018). About the investigation overall: To find TCR variants linked to disease, the study profiled T cell receptor beta repertoires in ankylosing spondylitis patients and healthy donors. In total, the full study cohort was made up of some 110 healthy donors and approximately 24 ankylosing spondylitis patients. Samples of peripheral blood were taken, and for ankylosing spondylitis patients, synovial fluid was collected as well. What the study reported, not specific to this receptor: A TCR beta motif made up of several highly homologous amino acid variants appeared to be characteristic of blood from ankylosing spondylitis patients. The disease-linked clones were reported as significantly enriched in matched synovial fluid samples from ankylosing spondylitis patients. In peripheral blood, the disease-linked clones were found at relatively low frequencies and had a CD8+ phenotype. Some motif variants were previously reported in synovial fluid and blood of reactive arthritis patients, suggesting common disease-initiation mechanisms.

The germline ends are 9 bases apart after V is trimmed by 1 base and J by 5 bases. The germline V gene provides CDR1 SGHVS and CDR2 FNYEAQ. From the cysteine up to the phenylalanine, the CDR3 has a length of 13 residues. The retained sequence is limited to the CDR3, 39 bases, with the frame set at the first base. Data came from an Illumina HiSeq 2500. TCR beta libraries were prepared by quantitative 5'-RACE with molecular barcodes. The paper's processing steps were these. A new computational method based on a probabilistic model of VDJ rearrangement was used to identify disease-linked TCR variants. Using fastp trimming at Q25 and MiXCR clonotype assembly, TCRdb reanalyzed the public sequencing data and kept in-frame beta chains. Each CDR3 protein gets just one entry, which takes the most common genes and DNA from the rows behind it. The V and J calls and clone size come from TCRdb's table, not from the authors' own analysis. For this sample the table gives under 250,000 distinct CDR3 sequences, of which roughly a third were detected only once. Around 4% of the sample rests with the top ten.

Worth noting for this clonotype: This receptor's antigen is unknown. The record has no base qualities; no much larger clone is one base away.

Sequencing used blood, either unsorted or a sorted T cell fraction (not recorded which). The chain joins TRBV7-6 to TRBJ2-7; no D segment can be confidently identified. The TCR sequence derives from a male donor with ankylosing spondylitis or in good health (not recorded which). The CDR3 is CASSLVETDEQYF. The DNA sequence is TGTGCCAGCAGCTTAGTGGAGACGGACGAGCAGTACTTC.